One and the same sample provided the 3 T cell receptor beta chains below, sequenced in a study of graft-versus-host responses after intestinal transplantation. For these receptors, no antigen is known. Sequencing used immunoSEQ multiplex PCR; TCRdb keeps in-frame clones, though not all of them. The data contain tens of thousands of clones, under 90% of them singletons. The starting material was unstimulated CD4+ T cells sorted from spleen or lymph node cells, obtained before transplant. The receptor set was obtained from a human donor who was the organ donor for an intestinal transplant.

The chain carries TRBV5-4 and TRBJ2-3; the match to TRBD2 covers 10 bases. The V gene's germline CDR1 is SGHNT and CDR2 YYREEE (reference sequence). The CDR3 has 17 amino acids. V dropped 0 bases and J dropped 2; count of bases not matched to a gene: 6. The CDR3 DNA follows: TGTGCCAGCAGCTTGGCCCAGCGGGGGGGAACCACAGATACGCAGTATTTT. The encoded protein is CASSLAQRGGTTDTQYF.

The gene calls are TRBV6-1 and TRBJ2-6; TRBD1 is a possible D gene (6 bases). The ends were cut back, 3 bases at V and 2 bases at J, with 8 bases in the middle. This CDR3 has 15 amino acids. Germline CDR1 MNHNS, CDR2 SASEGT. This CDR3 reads CASSETGPGANVLTF. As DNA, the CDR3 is TGTGCCAGCAGTGAGACAGGCCCTGGGGCCAACGTCCTGACTTTC.

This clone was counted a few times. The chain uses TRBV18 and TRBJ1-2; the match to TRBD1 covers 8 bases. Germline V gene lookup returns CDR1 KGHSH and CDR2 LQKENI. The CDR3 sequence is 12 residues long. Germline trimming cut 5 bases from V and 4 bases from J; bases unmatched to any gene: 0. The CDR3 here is CASSDRGYGYTF. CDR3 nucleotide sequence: TGTGCCAGCTCAGACAGGGGCTATGGCTACACCTTC.